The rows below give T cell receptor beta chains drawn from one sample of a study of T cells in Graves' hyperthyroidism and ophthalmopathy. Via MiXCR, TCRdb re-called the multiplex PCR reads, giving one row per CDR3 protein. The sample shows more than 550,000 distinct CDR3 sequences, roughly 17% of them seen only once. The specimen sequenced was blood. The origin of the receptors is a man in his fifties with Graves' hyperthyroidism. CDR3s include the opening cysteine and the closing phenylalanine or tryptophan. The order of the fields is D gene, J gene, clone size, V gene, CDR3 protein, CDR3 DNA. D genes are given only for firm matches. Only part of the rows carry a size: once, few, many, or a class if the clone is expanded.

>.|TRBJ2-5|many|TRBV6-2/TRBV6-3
CASSYSVRQETQYF
TGTGCCAGCAGTTACTCCGTCCGGCAAGAGACCCAGTACTTC
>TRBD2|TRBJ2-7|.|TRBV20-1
CSARDIYLLAGGEQYF
TGCAGTGCTAGAGATATATATTTACTAGCGGGAGGTGAGCAGTACTTC
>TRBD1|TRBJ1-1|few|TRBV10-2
CASSLTRDRDPFF
TGCGCCAGCAGCTTGACCCGGGACAGGGATCCTTTCTTT
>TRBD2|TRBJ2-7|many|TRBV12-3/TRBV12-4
CASSSNPGASGRNEQYF
TGTGCCAGCAGTTCGAACCCCGGGGCTAGCGGGAGAAACGAGCAGTACTTC
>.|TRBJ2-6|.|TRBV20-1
CSARGPGPHSGANVLTF
TGCAGTGCTAGAGGGCCAGGTCCCCACTCTGGGGCCAACGTCCTGACTTTC
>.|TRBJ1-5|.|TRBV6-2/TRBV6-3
CATLDGYSNQPQHF
TGTGCCACCTTGGACGGTTATAGCAATCAGCCCCAGCATTTT
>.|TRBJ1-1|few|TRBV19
CASSASDYTEAFF
TGTGCCAGTAGTGCTTCTGACTACACTGAAGCTTTCTTT
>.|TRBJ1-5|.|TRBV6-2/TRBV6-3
CASSPGNMHQPQHF
TGTGCCAGCAGTCCCGGGAATATGCACCAGCCCCAGCATTTT
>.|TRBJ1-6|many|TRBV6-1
CASHKRAGYNSPLHF
TGTGCCAGCCATAAAAGAGCAGGGTATAATTCACCCCTCCACTTT
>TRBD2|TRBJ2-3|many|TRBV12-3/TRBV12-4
CASSSSGRSDTQYF
TGTGCCAGCAGTTCTAGCGGGAGGTCAGATACGCAGTATTTT
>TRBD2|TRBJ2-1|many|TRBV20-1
CSASLGLAAYNEQFF
TGCAGTGCTAGCTTGGGACTAGCGGCTTACAATGAGCAGTTCTTC
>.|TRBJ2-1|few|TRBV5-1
CASSLVTGGSNEQFF
TGCGCCAGCAGCTTAGTGACAGGCGGTTCCAATGAGCAGTTCTTC
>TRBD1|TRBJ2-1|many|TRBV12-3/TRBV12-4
CASRAQGVEQFF
TGTGCCAGCAGGGCACAGGGGGTTGAGCAGTTCTTC
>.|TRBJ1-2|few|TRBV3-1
CASSPSRLTYGYTF
TGTGCCAGCAGCCCCTCCAGGTTGACCTATGGCTACACCTTC
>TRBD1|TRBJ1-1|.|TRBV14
CASSLATRRGQVRNTEAFF
TGTGCCAGCAGCCTAGCCACTCGCAGGGGGCAGGTGAGGAACACTGAAGCTTTCTTT
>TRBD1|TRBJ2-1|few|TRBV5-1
CASSSDRGHDEQFF
TGCGCCAGCAGCTCCGACAGGGGGCACGATGAGCAGTTCTTC
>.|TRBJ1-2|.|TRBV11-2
CASSSIRDRLYGYTF
TGTGCCAGCAGCTCCATCCGGGACCGCCTCTATGGCTACACCTTC
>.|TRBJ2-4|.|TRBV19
CASSWMRGDNIQYF
TGTGCCAGTAGTTGGATGAGGGGTGATAACATTCAGTACTTC
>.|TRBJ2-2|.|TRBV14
CASSTRKDYQNTGELFF
TGTGCCAGCAGCACACGAAAGGACTACCAGAACACCGGGGAGCTGTTTTTT
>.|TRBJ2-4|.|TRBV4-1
CASSQEGRAPNIQYF
TGCGCCAGCAGCCAAGAGGGCAGGGCCCCAAACATTCAGTACTTC
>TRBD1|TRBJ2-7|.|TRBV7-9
CASSTDRGQLLGQYF
TGTGCCAGCAGCACAGACAGGGGCCAGCTCCTAGGGCAGTACTTC
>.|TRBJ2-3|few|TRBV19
CASSLQERATQYF
TGTGCCAGTAGTCTCCAGGAGAGGGCAACGCAGTATTTT
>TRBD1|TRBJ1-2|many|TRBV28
CASSTTGFYGYTF
TGTGCCAGCAGTACGACAGGGTTCTATGGCTACACCTTC
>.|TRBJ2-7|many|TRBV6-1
CASSHQGYEQYF
TGTGCCAGCAGTCATCAAGGATACGAGCAGTACTTC
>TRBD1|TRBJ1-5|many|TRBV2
CASSERGQYSNQPQHF
TGTGCCAGCAGTGAACGGGGACAGTATAGCAATCAGCCCCAGCATTTT
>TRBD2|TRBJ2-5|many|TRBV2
CASRFPSGRGETQYF
TGTGCCAGCAGATTCCCTAGCGGGAGGGGAGAGACCCAGTACTTC
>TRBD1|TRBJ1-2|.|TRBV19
CASRRTGNGYTF
TGTGCCAGTAGGAGGACAGGGAATGGCTACACCTTC
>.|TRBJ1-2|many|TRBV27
CASSPGRVIGYTF
TGTGCCAGCAGTCCGGGACGGGTGATTGGCTACACCTTC
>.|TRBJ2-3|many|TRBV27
CASSLWGDTQYF
TGTGCCAGCAGTTTATGGGGAGATACGCAGTATTTT
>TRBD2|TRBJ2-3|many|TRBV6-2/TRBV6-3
CASSYPSGSIADTQYF
TGTGCCAGCAGTTACCCTAGCGGGAGTATCGCAGATACGCAGTATTTT
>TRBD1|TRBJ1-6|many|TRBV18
CASSADRDSPLHF
TGTGCCAGCTCAGCGGACAGGGATTCACCCCTCCACTTT
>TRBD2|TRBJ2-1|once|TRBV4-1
CASSHAKTSSNNEQFF
TGCGCCAGCAGCCATGCTAAGACTAGCAGTAACAATGAGCAGTTCTTC
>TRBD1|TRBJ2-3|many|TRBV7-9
CASSPRTGTSTDTQYF
TGTGCCAGCAGCCCTCGGACAGGAACTAGCACAGATACGCAGTATTTT
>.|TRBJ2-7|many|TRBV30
CAWNQHRQGQYF
TGTGCCTGGAACCAGCACCGGCAAGGGCAGTACTTC
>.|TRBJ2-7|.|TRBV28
CASSFDGEIYEQYF
TGTGCCAGCAGTTTTGACGGGGAGATATACGAGCAGTACTTC
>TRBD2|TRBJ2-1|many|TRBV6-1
CASSDGGARAGNEQFF
TGTGCCAGCAGTGACGGGGGGGCCAGGGCGGGCAATGAGCAGTTCTTC
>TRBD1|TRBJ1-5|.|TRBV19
CAASTGTNQPQHF
TGTGCCGCCTCGACAGGGACCAATCAGCCCCAGCATTTT
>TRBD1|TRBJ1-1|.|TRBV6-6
CASSYRGWDRGVDTEAFF
TGTGCCAGCAGTTACCGGGGGTGGGACAGGGGAGTTGACACTGAAGCTTTCTTT
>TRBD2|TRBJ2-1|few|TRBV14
CASSQDRGLAVSYNEQFF
TGTGCCAGCAGCCAAGATAGGGGACTAGCGGTCTCCTACAATGAGCAGTTCTTC
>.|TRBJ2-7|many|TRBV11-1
CASSLTGYYEQYF
TGTGCCAGCAGCTTGACAGGCTACTACGAGCAGTACTTC
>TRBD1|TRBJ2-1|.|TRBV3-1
CASQPGQVFNEQFF
TGTGCCAGCCAACCGGGACAGGTTTTCAATGAGCAGTTCTTC
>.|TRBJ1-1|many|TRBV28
CASIRPTNTEAFF
TGTGCCAGCATCCGACCGACGAACACTGAAGCTTTCTTT
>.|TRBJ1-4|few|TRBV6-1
CASRSGPTNEKLFF
TGTGCCAGCAGATCGGGCCCAACTAATGAAAAACTGTTTTTT
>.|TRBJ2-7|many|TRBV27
CASSLGTPGPYEQYF
TGTGCCAGCAGTTTAGGGACCCCCGGCCCCTACGAGCAGTACTTC
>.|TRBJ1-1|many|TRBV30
CAWSYRVGAEAFF
TGTGCCTGGAGTTACAGGGTTGGTGCTGAAGCTTTCTTT
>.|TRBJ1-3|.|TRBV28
CASSFSGYSGGQPGNTIYF
TGTGCCAGCAGTTTTAGTGGATATTCCGGGGGACAACCTGGAAACACCATATATTTT